This TCR beta chain comes out of a study of shared clonotypes between healthy human individuals. Turning to the study itself: Three plates were used per donor for CD4 naive, three for CD4 memory, two for CD8 naive and one for CD8 memory.

Study conclusions and caveats: Deeper or shallower sequencing was expected to change how clonotypes are shared among donors.

Measured with immunoSEQ multiplex PCR; TCRdb has only the in-frame clones, and not every one. This sample has over 800,000 clones, with around 93% found just once. It was CD45RO-negative cells, positively selected for CCR7, that made up naive CD8 cells, with terminally differentiated effector memory CD45RA+ cells excluded. Comment on this clone: Its antigen is currently unknown.

This CDR3 spans 15 amino acids. CDR1 MNHEY and CDR2 SMNVEV come from the germline V gene (reference sequence). V lost 6 bases and J lost 0; bases outside the gene matches: 5. This receptor was identified in a man younger than 45 in good health. The chain employs TRBV27 and TRBJ2-1, with 7 positions matching TRBD1. The source material was naive CD8+ T cells sorted from blood. The CDR3 loop is CASSNRDSSYNEQFF. CDR3 sequence (DNA): TGTGCCAGCAGCAACCGGGACAGCTCCTACAATGAGCAGTTCTTC.